This is a list of T cell receptor beta chains from one sample in a study of metastatic and nonmetastatic thyroid tumors. TCRdb re-called clones from the PCR reads using MiXCR. The sample holds tens of thousands of clones; 14% to 15% are singletons and the top ten take 2.5% to 3.5%. The specimen was blood. The receptor source for this set is a female donor with papillary thyroid cancer or a benign thyroid nodule (not recorded which). Some clones in this sample may be carry-over from other donors' samples. Both conserved end residues are part of each CDR3. A D gene is named only where the DNA matches it firmly. Some rows have no size entry. The others give once, few or many, or a class for an expanded clone.

TRBJ2-7 | NA | TRBV6-5 | NA | CASSLSRWYEQYF | TGTGCCAGCAGTTTATCCCGATGGTACGAGCAGTACTTC
TRBJ2-7 | NA | TRBV27 | many | CASSSKVGTKYEQYF | TGTGCCAGCAGTTCAAAAGTCGGAACAAAATACGAGCAGTACTTC
TRBJ1-2 | TRBD1 | TRBV6-1 | few | CASTETGTYGYTF | TGTGCCAGCACCGAGACAGGGACTTATGGCTACACCTTC
TRBJ2-7 | TRBD2 | TRBV28 | few | CATGQRDLEQYF | TGCGCCACCGGGCAGCGGGATTTGGAGCAGTACTTC
TRBJ2-1 | NA | TRBV27 | many | CASSRFGNEQFF | TGTGCCAGCAGCCGATTCGGCAATGAGCAGTTCTTC
TRBJ2-7 | NA | TRBV10-2 | many | CASTLKGGTAYEQYF | TGCGCCAGCACCTTAAAGGGGGGGACAGCCTACGAGCAGTACTTC
TRBJ2-3 | TRBD1 | TRBV10-2 | many | CASNPGGADTQYF | TGCGCCAGCAACCCAGGGGGCGCAGATACGCAGTATTTT
TRBJ2-7 | TRBD1 | TRBV19 | medium-sized | CATFDRGAYEQYF | TGTGCCACCTTCGACAGGGGCGCCTACGAGCAGTACTTC
TRBJ1-1 | NA | TRBV14 | many | CASSQVRHGLNTEAFF | TGTGCCAGCAGCCAAGTGAGACACGGGTTGAACACTGAAGCTTTCTTT
TRBJ1-2 | NA | TRBV18 | NA | CASSPEEQFFRGNTF | TGTGCCAGCTCACCCGAGGAACAGTTCTTTAGGGGAAACACCTTC
TRBJ1-3 | NA | TRBV4-1 | many | CASSQGRVGRTGGNTIYF | TGCGCCAGCAGCCAAGGAAGAGTTGGACGGACGGGAGGAAACACCATATATTTT
TRBJ1-3 | NA | TRBV6-5 | many | CASSYSRRSGNTIYF | TGTGCCAGCAGTTACTCTCGTCGCTCTGGAAACACCATATATTTT
TRBJ2-3 | NA | TRBV12-5 | many | CASGLEDTQYF | TGTGCTAGTGGTTTGGAGGATACGCAGTATTTT
TRBJ2-3 | NA | TRBV20-1 | many | CSAPEQGPTDTQYF | TGCAGTGCTCCCGAGCAGGGGCCCACAGATACGCAGTATTTT
TRBJ1-2 | TRBD1 | TRBV7-9 | many | CASSPGQDYGYTF | TGTGCCAGCAGCCCTGGACAGGACTATGGCTACACCTTC
TRBJ2-7 | TRBD1 | TRBV27 | few | CANSLGGWEHYF | TGTGCCAACAGTTTAGGGGGCTGGGAGCATTACTTC